The 15 T cell receptor beta chains below were found in one sample sequenced in a study of blood T cells in healthy people across ages. Using a J-beta primer mix together with a sample-barcoded 5' primer, a second PCR was run for roughly 7 to 12 cycles. MiXCR, applied by TCRdb to the 5' RACE reads, yields one record per CDR3 protein. This repertoire shows approximately 1.5 million distinct CDR3 sequences, 34% found once; its top ten account for about 11%. Sequencing used blood. The receptors come from a woman aged 25 to 39 in good health.

J is TRBJ2-1 and V is TRBV10-3; possibly TRBD1 for D (5 bases). Deletions cut 8 bases from V and 8 bases from J, with 22 bases between. Germline-derived CDR1 and CDR2 are ENHRY and SYGVKD. The CDR3 spans 15 residues. This CDR3 is CAIGRPDQGDDEQFF. The CDR3 DNA reads as TGTGCCATCGGCCGCCCGGACCAGGGTGACGATGAGCAGTTCTTC.

The sample holds a few counts of this clonotype. V is TRBV20-1 and J is TRBJ1-5; D might be TRBD1 (6 bases). The V and J ends lost 4 bases and 2 bases respectively, with 15 bases between them. Germline CDR1 and CDR2: DFQATT and SNEGSKA (reference sequence). The CDR3 covers 15 residues. Written as DNA, the CDR3 is TGCAGTGCTACCTTACAGGGTTGGGGCAATCAGCCCCAGCATTTT. Translation gives CSATLQGWGNQPQHF.

A note on this clonotype: One base away lies a much larger clone, so this may be a sequencing read error. V and J are TRBV5-1 and TRBJ1-4; a possible D gene is TRBD1 (5 bases). The CDR3 loop spans 17 amino acids. CDR1 is SGHRS, CDR2 YFSETQ, per germline. Here the CDR3 DNA reads TGCGCCAGCACCCATCGCGGAGGGGAAGACACTAATGAAACACTGTTTTTT. Its translation: CASTHRGGEDTNETLFF. The variable domain in full, completed from reference TRBV5-1 and TRBJ1-4, reads KAGVTQTPRYLIKTRGQQVTLSCSPISGHRSVSWYQQTPGQGLQFLFEYFSETQRNKGNFPGRFSGRQFSNSRSEMNVSTLELGDSALYLCASTHRGGEDTNETLFFGSGTQLSVL.

This chain joins TRBV7-2 and TRBJ1-6; D possibly corresponds to TRBD1 (5 bases). There are 15 residues in the CDR3. V shed 5 bases and J shed 8 bases, with 16 bases lying between them. CDR1 and CDR2 from the germline V gene are SGHTA and FQGNSA. Here the CDR3 reads CASSLGQGSYSPLHF. The CDR3 nucleotides are TGTGCCAGCAGCCTAGGCCAGGGATCATATTCACCCCTCCACTTT.

This clonotype was detected ten times or more. The rearrangement links TRBV5-1 to TRBJ2-1; 9 bases are a match to TRBD2. The CDR3 consists of 15 residues. The germline CDR1 and CDR2 sequences are SGHRS and YFSETQ. V shed 0 bases, J shed 8 bases, and the junction held 6 bases outside the gene matches. The CDR3 DNA is TGCGCCAGCAGCTTGGATGGGGGACTAGCTCATGAGCAGTTCTTC. It encodes CASSLDGGLAHEQFF. Full variable domain (missing parts from reference TRBV5-1 and TRBJ2-1): KAGVTQTPRYLIKTRGQQVTLSCSPISGHRSVSWYQQTPGQGLQFLFEYFSETQRNKGNFPGRFSGRQFSNSRSEMNVSTLELGDSALYLCASSLDGGLAHEQFFGPGTRLTVL.

The chain is built from TRBV28 and TRBJ2-2; maybe TRBD2 (5 bases). Germline CDR1 is MDHEN and CDR2 is SYDVKM. V lost 6 bases and J 2 bases, leaving 10 bases between the germline ends. The CDR3 spans 14 residues. CDR3 amino acids: CASRKDSNTGELFF. CDR3 DNA: TGTGCCAGCAGGAAGGACTCCAACACCGGGGAGCTGTTTTTT.

This clonotype was counted ten times or more. This rearrangement joins TRBV20-1 to TRBJ1-1; no clear D gene. The germline CDR1 and CDR2 sequences are DFQATT and SNEGSKA (reference sequence). CDR3 length: 12 amino acids. V was clipped by 3 bases and J by 5 bases, with 10 bases between them. CDR3 sequence (DNA): TGCAGTGCTAGTTCTGGGAGGACTGAAGCTTTCTTT. Amino acids: CSASSGRTEAFF.

This chain uses TRBV29-1 with TRBJ1-1; D unresolved. Between the trimmed V and J ends, which lost 6 bases and 5 bases, there was a span of 22 bases. This CDR3 has 15 amino acids. CDR1 is SQVTM and CDR2 is ANQGSEA in the germline V gene. DNA for the CDR3: TGCAGCGTCCACACAGAGGTGGGAGGGTTTACTGAAGCTTTCTTT. Protein sequence: CSVHTEVGGFTEAFF.

This clonotype has only one observation. This rearrangement joins TRBV6-1 to TRBJ2-1; possible D gene TRBD2, 6 bases. Germline V gives CDR1 MNHNS, CDR2 SASEGT. The CDR3 length is 16 residues. Trimming stripped 4 bases from V and 0 bases from J, with 13 bases between. The DNA for the CDR3 is TGTGCCAGCAGTGGGGGACTGCCGAGCTCCTACAATGAGCAGTTCTTC. This translates into CASSGGLPSSYNEQFF.

V is TRBV3-1 and J is TRBJ2-3; TRBD2 agrees at 7 bases. Germline assignment: CDR1 LGHDT and CDR2 YNNKEL (reference sequence). CDR3 length: 15 amino acids. The ends lost 6 bases at V and 5 bases at J; junction bases unmatched: 11. The CDR3, as DNA: TGTGCCAGCAGGTCAGGGACTACGATTAAAGATACGCAGTATTTT. Encoded protein: CASRSGTTIKDTQYF.

This clonotype was picked up a small number of times. The rearrangement joins TRBV24-1 to TRBJ2-1; D is perhaps TRBD2 (6 bases). The CDR3 consists of 14 residues. CDR1 is KGHDR and CDR2 is SFDVKD in the germline V gene. Deletions cut 4 bases from V and 6 bases from J, with 12 bases between. The CDR3 spells CATSERDWGNEQFF. CDR3 sequence (DNA): TGTGCCACCAGTGAGCGGGACTGGGGCAATGAGCAGTTCTTC.

The CDR3 loop is CASNQGARGETQYF. CDR3 sequence (DNA): TGTGCCAGCAACCAAGGGGCGCGAGGCGAGACCCAGTACTTC. V gene TRBV6-2 or TRBV6-3 combines with J gene TRBJ2-5, with D possibly being TRBD1 (5 bases). V lost 7 bases and J 5 bases, leaving 17 bases between the germline ends. The CDR3 consists of 14 residues. Germline V gene sequence: CDR1 MNHEY, CDR2 SVGEGT.

V usage is TRBV7-9 and J usage is TRBJ2-2; no clear D. Looked up from germline, CDR1 is SEHNR and CDR2 is FQNEAQ (reference sequence). The CDR3 has 15 residues. V lost 1 base, J lost 4 bases, and 10 bases lay in between. Here the CDR3 reads CASSLGQPGTGELFF. The CDR3, as DNA: TGTGCCAGCAGCTTAGGGCAGCCGGGCACCGGGGAGCTGTTTTTT.

This clonotype was detected only a few times. The chain has TRBV4-1 and TRBJ2-6; perhaps TRBD1 as D (5 bases). The germline V and J ends were trimmed by 1 base and 4 bases, with 14 bases remaining between them. CDR1 and CDR2 from the germline V gene are MGHRA and YSYEKL. This CDR3 region has 17 residues. The CDR3 DNA reads as TGCGCCAGCAGCCAAGGGGGCTGGTCCGCGGGGGCCAACGTCCTGACTTTC. Translated: CASSQGGWSAGANVLTF.

The chain uses TRBV18 and TRBJ2-3; the match to TRBD2 covers 14 bases. CDR3 length equals 18 residues. Trimming removed 3 bases from V and 2 bases from J; junction bases left unmatched: 7. Germline V gene lookup returns CDR1 KGHSH and CDR2 LQKENI. The CDR3 here is CASSPGLAGGSYTDTQYF. The CDR3 coding sequence is TGTGCCAGCTCACCTGGACTAGCGGGGGGTTCCTACACAGATACGCAGTATTTT.